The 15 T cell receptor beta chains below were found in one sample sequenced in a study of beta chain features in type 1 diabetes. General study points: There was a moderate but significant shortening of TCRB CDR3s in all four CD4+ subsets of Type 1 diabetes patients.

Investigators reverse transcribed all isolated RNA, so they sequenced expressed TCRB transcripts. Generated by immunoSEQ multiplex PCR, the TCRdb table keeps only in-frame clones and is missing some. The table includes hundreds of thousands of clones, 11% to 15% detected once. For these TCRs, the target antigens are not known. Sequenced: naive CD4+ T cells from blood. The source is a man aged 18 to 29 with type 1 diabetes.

Here the CDR3 reads CASSFQSRDSPLHF. CDR3 coding DNA: TGTGCCAGCAGCTTCCAGAGTAGGGATTCACCCCTCCACTTT. This chain joins TRBV11-1 and TRBJ1-6, with D hard to call. Per germline, CDR1 SGHAT and CDR2 FQDESV (reference sequence). V lost 3 bases to trimming and J lost 8 bases, with 11 bases between them. The CDR3 is 14 residues long.

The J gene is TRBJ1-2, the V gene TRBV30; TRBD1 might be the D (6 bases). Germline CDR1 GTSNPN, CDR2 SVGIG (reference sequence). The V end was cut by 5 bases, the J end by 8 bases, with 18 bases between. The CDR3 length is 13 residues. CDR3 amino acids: CAWAYRSQGGYTF. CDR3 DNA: TGTGCCTGGGCATACAGGTCCCAGGGGGGCTACACCTTC.

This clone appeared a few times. DNA for the CDR3: TGTGCCAGCAGTGGAGGGATTCAAGAGACCCAGTACTTC. Encoded protein: CASSGGIQETQYF. The rearrangement uses TRBV6-1 and TRBJ2-5, with D possibly matching TRBD2 (5 bases). The CDR3 contains 13 residues. The V end was cut by 4 bases, the J end by 2 bases, with 8 bases between. CDR1 is MNHNS and CDR2 is SASEGT in the germline V gene.

CDR3 coding DNA: TGTGCCAGCAGCCAAGCGACAGGGGTGGGCACAGATACGCAGTATTTT. This encodes CASSQATGVGTDTQYF. The genes are TRBV4-2 and TRBJ2-3; 8 bases line up with TRBD1. Germline V lookup: CDR1 LGHNA, CDR2 YNFKEQ. CDR3 length: 16 amino acids. Trimming at V came to 1 base and at J to 1 base, leaving 4 bases not matched to a gene.

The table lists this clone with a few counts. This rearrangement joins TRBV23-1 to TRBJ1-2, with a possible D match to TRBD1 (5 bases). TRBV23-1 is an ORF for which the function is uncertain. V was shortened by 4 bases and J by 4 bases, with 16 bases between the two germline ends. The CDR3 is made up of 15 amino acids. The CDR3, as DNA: TGCGCCAGCAGTCGGACACTCACGAGTCCCTATGGCTACACCTTC. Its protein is CASSRTLTSPYGYTF.

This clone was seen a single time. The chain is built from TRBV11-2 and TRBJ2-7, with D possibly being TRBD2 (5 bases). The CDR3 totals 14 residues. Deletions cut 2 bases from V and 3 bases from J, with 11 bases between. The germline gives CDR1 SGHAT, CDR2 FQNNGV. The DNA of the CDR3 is TGTGCCAGCAGCTTACGCGCGGGCATCTACGAGCAGTACTTC. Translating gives CASSLRAGIYEQYF.

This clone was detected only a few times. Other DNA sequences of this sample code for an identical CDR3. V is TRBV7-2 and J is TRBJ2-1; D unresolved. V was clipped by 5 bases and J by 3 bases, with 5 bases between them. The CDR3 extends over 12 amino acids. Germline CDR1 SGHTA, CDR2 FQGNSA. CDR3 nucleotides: TGTGCCAGCAGCACCTACTACAATGAGCAGTTCTTC. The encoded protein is CASSTYYNEQFF.

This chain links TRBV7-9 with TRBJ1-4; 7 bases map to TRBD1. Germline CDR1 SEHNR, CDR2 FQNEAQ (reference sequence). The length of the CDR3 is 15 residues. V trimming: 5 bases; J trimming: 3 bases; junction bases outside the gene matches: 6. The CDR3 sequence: CASSPDRVSNEKLFF. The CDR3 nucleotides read TGTGCCAGCAGCCCCGACAGGGTATCTAATGAAAAACTGTTTTTT. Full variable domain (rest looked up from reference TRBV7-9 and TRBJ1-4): DTGVSQNPRHKITKRGQNVTFRCDPISEHNRLYWYRQTLGQGPEFLTYFQNEAQLEKSRLLSDRFSAERPKGSFSTLEIQRTEQGDSAMYLCASSPDRVSNEKLFFGSGTQLSVL.

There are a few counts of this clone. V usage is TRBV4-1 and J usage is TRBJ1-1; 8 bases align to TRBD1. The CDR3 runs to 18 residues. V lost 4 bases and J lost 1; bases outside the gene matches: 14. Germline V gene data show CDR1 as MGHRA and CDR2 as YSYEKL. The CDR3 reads CASSLPPTGGHWNTEAFF. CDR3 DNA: TGCGCCAGCAGCCTCCCCCCAACAGGGGGGCACTGGAACACTGAAGCTTTCTTT.

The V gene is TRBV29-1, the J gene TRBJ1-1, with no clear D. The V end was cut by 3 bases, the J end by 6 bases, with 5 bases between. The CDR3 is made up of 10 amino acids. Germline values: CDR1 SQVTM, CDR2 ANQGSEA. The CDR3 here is CSVEGPEAFF. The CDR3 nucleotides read TGCAGCGTTGAGGGCCCTGAAGCTTTCTTT.

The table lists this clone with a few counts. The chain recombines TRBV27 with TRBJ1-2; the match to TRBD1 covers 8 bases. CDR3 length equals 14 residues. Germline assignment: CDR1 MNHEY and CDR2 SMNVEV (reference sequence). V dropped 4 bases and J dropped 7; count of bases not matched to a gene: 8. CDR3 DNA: TGTGCCAGCAGTTCTCTGACAGGGGCTGGTGGCTACACCTTC. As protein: CASSSLTGAGGYTF.

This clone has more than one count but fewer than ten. CDR3 protein: CASSISKGVWTEAFF. The DNA of the CDR3 is TGTGCCAGTAGTATATCCAAAGGGGTTTGGACTGAAGCTTTCTTT. The chain uses TRBV19 and TRBJ1-1; D is possibly TRBD1 (5 bases). The ends were cut back, 2 bases at V and 5 bases at J, with 15 bases in the middle. This CDR3 contains 15 residues. The germline gives CDR1 LNHDA, CDR2 SQIVND (reference sequence). Full variable domain (missing parts from reference TRBV19 and TRBJ1-1): DGGITQSPKYLFRKEGQNVTLSCEQNLNHDAMYWYRQDPGQGLRLIYYSQIVNDFQKGDIAEGYSVSREKKESFPLTVTSAQKNPTAFYLCASSISKGVWTEAFFGQGTRLTVV.

The chain's CDR3 is CAWSVSGARGYTF. In nucleotides, the CDR3 is TGTGCCTGGAGTGTATCAGGGGCGCGGGGCTACACCTTC. The chain carries TRBV30 and TRBJ1-2; D is perhaps TRBD1 (6 bases). Germline CDR1 is GTSNPN and CDR2 is SVGIG (reference sequence). V gave up 0 bases and J gave up 8 bases, with 13 bases separating them. This CDR3 has 13 residues.

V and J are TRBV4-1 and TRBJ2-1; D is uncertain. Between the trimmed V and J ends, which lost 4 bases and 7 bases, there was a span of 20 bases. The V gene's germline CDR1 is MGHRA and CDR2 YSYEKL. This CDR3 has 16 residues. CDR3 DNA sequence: TGCGCCAGCAGCCTTACTACCCGTCCGGGTGCGAATGAGCAGTTCTTC. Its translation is CASSLTTRPGANEQFF.

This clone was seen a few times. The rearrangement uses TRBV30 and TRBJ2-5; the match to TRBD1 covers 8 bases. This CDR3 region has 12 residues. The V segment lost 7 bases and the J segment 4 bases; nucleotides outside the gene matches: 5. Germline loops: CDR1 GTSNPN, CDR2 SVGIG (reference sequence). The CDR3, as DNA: TGTGCCTCCGGACAGGGTGGAGAGACCCAGTACTTC. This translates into CASGQGGETQYF.